This T cell receptor (beta chain) was captured by sequencing in a study of T cells in Graves' hyperthyroidism and ophthalmopathy. Amplification of TCR beta CDR3 regions was performed using RNA transcripts as template. When the TCR CDR3 underwent first-round RT-PCR, the HTBI primer set was used. TCRdb used MiXCR to reprocess the multiplex PCR reads, holding one entry per CDR3 protein. Seen here are a few hundred thousand distinct CDR3 sequences, roughly 15% observed once, and the top ten hold around 19%. V shed 0 bases and J shed 2 bases, with 6 bases lying between them. This CDR3 is 13 amino acids long. CDR1 and CDR2 from the germline V gene are SGDLS and YYNGEE.

The chain is built from TRBV9 and TRBJ2-7; D gene unclear. The sample was blood. The receptor comes from a woman in her 30s with Graves' ophthalmopathy. As DNA, the CDR3 is TGTGCCAGCAGCGTAGAAGGGACCTACGAGCAGTACTTC. As protein: CASSVEGTYEQYF.